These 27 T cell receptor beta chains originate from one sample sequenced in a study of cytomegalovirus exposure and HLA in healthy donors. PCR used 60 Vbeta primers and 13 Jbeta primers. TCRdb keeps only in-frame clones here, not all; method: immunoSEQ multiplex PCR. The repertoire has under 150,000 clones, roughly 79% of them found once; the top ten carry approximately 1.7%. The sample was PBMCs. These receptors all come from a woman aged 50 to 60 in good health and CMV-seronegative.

CDR3 residues: CASSLGDGGPGQPQHF. CDR3 DNA sequence: TGTGCCAGCAGCTTGGGGGATGGAGGGCCGGGTCAGCCCCAGCATTTT. The V call is TRBV5-5, the J call TRBJ1-5; D is ambiguous. Deletions cut 0 bases from V and 6 bases from J, with 16 bases between. The CDR3 contains 16 residues. The germline CDR1 and CDR2 sequences are SGHKS and YYEKEE (reference sequence).

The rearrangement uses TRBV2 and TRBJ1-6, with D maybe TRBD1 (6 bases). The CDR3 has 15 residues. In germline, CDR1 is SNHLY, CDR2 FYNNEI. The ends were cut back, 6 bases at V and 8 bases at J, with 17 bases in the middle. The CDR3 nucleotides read TGTGCCAGCAGGCCCACAGGGACCAGGGATTCACCCCTCCACTTT. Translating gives CASRPTGTRDSPLHF.

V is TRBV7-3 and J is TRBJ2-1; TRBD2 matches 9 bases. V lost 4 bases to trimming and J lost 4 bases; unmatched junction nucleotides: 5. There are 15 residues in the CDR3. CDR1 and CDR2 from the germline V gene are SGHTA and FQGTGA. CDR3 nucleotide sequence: TGTGCCAGCAGCTCAGGACTAGCGACGTACAATGAGCAGTTCTTC. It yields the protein CASSSGLATYNEQFF.

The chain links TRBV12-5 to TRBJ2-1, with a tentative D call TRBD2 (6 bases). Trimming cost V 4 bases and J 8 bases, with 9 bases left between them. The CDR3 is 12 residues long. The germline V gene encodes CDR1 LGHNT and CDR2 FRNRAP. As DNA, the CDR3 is TGTGCTAGTGGTTCGGGAGTTGATGAGCAGTTCTTC. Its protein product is CASGSGVDEQFF. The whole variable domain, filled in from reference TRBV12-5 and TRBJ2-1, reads DARVTQTPRHKVTEMGQEVTMRCQPILGHNTVFWYRQTMMQGLELLAYFRNRAPLDDSGMPKDRFSAEMPDATLATLKIQPSEPRDSAVYFCASGSGVDEQFFGPGTRLTVL.

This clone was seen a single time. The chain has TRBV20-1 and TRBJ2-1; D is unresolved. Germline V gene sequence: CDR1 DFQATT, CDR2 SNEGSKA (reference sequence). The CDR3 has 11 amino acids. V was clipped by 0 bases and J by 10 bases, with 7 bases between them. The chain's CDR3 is CSAREAREQFF. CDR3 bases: TGCAGTGCTAGAGAAGCCAGGGAGCAGTTCTTC.

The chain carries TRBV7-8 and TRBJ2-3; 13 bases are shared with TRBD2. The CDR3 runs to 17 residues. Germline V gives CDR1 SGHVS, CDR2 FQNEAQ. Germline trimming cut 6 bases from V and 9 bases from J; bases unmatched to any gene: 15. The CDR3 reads CASSKTSGRPTSETQYF. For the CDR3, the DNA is TGTGCCAGCAGTAAGACTAGCGGGAGGCCTACCTCGGAGACGCAGTATTTT.

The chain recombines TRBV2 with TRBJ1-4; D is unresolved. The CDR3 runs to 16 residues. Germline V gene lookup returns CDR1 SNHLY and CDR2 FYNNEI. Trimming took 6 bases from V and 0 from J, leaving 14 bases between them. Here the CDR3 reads CASRKDFGSTNEKLFF. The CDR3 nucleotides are TGTGCCAGCAGGAAGGACTTCGGTTCAACTAATGAAAAACTGTTTTTT.

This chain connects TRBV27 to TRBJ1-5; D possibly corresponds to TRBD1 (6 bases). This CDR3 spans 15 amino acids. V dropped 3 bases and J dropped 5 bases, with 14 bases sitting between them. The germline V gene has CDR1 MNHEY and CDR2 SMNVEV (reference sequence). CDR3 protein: CASSFLGRGDQPQHF. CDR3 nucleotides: TGTGCCAGCAGTTTTCTCGGCAGGGGAGATCAGCCCCAGCATTTT.

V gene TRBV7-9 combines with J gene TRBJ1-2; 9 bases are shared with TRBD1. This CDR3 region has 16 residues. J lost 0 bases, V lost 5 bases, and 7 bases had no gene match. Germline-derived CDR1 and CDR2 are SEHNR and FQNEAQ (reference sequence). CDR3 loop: CASSPDRGSPNYGYTF. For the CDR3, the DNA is TGTGCCAGCAGCCCGGACAGGGGATCACCTAACTATGGCTACACCTTC.

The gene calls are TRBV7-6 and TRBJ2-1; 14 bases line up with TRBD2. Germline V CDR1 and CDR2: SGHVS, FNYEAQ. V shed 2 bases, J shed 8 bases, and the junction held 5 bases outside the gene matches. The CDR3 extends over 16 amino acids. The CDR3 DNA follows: TGTGCCAGCAGCTTACGACTAGCGGGAGGGTCGCATGAGCAGTTCTTC. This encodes CASSLRLAGGSHEQFF.

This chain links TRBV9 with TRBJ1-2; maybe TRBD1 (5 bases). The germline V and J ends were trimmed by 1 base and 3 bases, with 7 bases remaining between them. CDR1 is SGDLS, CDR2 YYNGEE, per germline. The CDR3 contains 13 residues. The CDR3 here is CASSVQGDYGYTF. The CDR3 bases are TGTGCCAGCAGCGTACAGGGTGACTATGGCTACACCTTC.

CDR3 sequence: CAWSGTGIAGNTIYF. Here the CDR3 DNA reads TGTGCCTGGAGTGGGACAGGGATAGCTGGAAACACCATATATTTT. The chain carries TRBV30 and TRBJ1-3; TRBD1 matches at 8 bases. CDR1 and CDR2 from the germline V gene are GTSNPN and SVGIG (reference sequence). V dropped 1 base and J dropped 2; count of bases not matched to a gene: 4. The CDR3 has 15 amino acids. Together with reference TRBV30 and TRBJ1-3, the CDR3 gives the full variable domain: SQTIHQWPATLVQPVGSPLSLECTVEGTSNPNLYWYRQAAGRGLQLLFYSVGIGQISSEVPQNLSASRPQDRQFILSSKKLLLSDSGFYLCAWSGTGIAGNTIYFGEGSWLTVV.

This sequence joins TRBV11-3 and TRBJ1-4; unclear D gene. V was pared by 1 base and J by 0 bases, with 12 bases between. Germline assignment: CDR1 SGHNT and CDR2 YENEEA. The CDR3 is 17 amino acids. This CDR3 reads CASSLVGQLATNEKLFF. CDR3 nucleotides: TGTGCCAGCAGCTTAGTTGGGCAACTTGCAACTAATGAAAAACTGTTTTTT.

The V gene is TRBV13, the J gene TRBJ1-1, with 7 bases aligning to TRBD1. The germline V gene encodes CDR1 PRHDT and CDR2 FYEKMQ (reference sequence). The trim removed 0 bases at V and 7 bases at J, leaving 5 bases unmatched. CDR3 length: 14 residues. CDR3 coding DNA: TGTGCCAGCAGCTTAGGCTTACAGGGGCTTGAAGCTTTCTTT. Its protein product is CASSLGLQGLEAFF.

The CDR3 region is CASSPGLAGAYEQYF. The CDR3 DNA is TGCGCCAGCAGCCCAGGACTAGCGGGAGCCTACGAGCAGTACTTC. V usage is TRBV4-3 and J usage is TRBJ2-7; 13 positions agree with TRBD2. Germline values: CDR1 LGHNA, CDR2 YSLEER. Trimming at V came to 4 bases and at J to 2 bases, leaving 2 bases not matched to a gene. The CDR3 runs to 15 residues.

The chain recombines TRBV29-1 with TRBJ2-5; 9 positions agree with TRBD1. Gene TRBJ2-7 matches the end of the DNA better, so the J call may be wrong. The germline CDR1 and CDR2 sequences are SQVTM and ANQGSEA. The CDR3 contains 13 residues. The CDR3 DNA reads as TGCAGCGTTGCCAGGACAGGGGCCTACGAGCAGTACTTC. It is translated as CSVARTGAYEQYF.

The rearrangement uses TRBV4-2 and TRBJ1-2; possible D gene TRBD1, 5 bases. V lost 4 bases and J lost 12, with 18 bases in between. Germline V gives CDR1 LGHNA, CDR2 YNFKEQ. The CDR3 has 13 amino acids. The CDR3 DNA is TGTGCCAGCAGCCGCTCACAGGTGCCGGCCGACACCTTC. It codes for CASSRSQVPADTF.

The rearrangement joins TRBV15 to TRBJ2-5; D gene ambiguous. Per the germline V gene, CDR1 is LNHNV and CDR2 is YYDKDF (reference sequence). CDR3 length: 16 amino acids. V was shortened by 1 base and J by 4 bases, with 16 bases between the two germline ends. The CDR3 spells CATSRAGRSLRETQYF. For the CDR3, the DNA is TGTGCCACCAGCAGAGCAGGCAGATCCTTAAGAGAGACCCAGTACTTC.

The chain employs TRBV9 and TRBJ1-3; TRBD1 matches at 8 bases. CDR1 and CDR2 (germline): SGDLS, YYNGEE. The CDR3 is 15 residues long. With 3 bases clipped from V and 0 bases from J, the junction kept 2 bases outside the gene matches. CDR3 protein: CASSGDRSSGNTIYF. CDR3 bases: TGTGCCAGCAGCGGGGACAGGTCCTCTGGAAACACCATATATTTT. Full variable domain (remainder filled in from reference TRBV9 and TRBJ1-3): DSGVTQTPKHLITATGQRVTLRCSPRSGDLSVYWYQQSLDQGLQFLIQYYNGEERAKGNILERFSAQQFPDLHSELNLSSLELGDSALYFCASSGDRSSGNTIYFGEGSWLTVV.

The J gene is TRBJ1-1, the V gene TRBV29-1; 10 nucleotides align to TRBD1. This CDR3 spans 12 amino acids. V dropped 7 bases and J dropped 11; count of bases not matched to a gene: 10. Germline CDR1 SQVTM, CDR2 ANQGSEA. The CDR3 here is CSGSPGQGMAFF. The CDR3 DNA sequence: TGCAGCGGAAGCCCGGGACAGGGGATGGCTTTCTTT.

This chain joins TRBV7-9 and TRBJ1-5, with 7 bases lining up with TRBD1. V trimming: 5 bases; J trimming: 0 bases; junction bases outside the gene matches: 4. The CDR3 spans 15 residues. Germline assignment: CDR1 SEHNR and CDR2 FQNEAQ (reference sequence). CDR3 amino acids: CASSRTGDSNQPQHF. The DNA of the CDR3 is TGTGCCAGCAGCCGAACAGGGGATAGCAATCAGCCCCAGCATTTT.

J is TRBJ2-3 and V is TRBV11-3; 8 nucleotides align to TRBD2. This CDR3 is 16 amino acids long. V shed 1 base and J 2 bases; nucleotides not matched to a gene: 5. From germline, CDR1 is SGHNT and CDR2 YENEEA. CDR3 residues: CASSLGRLANTDTQYF. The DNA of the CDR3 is TGTGCCAGCAGCTTAGGCAGACTAGCGAACACAGATACGCAGTATTTT.

For the CDR3, the DNA is TGTGCCAGCAGCTTGGGGGGACTAGCGGGACCGTACGAGCAGTACTTC. This translates into CASSLGGLAGPYEQYF. The chain uses TRBV5-6 and TRBJ2-7, with 13 nucleotides matching TRBD2. The CDR3 runs to 16 residues. Germline V gene lookup returns CDR1 SGHDT and CDR2 YYEEEE. V lost 0 bases to trimming and J lost 4 bases; unmatched junction nucleotides: 4.

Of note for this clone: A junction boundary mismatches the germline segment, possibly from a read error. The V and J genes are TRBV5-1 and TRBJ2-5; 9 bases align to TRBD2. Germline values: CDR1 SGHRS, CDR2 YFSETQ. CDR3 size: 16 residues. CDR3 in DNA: TGCGCCAGCCCCTGCATGCGTGCGGGAGGGCCCCTCAATCGCGACTTC. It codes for CASPCMRAGGPLNRDF.

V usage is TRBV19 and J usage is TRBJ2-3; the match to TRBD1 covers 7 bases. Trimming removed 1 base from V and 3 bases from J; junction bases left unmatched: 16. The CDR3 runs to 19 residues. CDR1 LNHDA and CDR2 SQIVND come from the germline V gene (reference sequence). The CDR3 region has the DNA TGTGCCAGTAGTATAGGTAGGGCAGGGGGAACAGGTTGGACAGATACGCAGTATTTT. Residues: CASSIGRAGGTGWTDTQYF.

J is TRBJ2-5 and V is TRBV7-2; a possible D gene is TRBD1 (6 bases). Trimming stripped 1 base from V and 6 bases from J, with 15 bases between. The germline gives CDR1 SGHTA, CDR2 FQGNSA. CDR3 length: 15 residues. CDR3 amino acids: CASSLDAWGLKTQYF. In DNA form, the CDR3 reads TGTGCCAGCAGCTTAGATGCATGGGGGCTGAAGACCCAGTACTTC.

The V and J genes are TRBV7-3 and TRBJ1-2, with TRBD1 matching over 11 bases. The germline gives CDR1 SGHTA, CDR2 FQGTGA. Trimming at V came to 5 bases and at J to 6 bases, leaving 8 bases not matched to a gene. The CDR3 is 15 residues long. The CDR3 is CASSATGTGGDGYTF. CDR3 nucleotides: TGTGCCAGCAGCGCGACCGGGACAGGGGGTGATGGCTACACCTTC.